The T cell receptor (beta chain) described here comes from a study of blood T cell repertoires in COVID-19. On the study more broadly: Both acute and convalescent COVID-19 samples were obtained from the United States, Italy and Spain. T cells, B-cell-depleted T cells, or PBMCs provided the cDNA or gDNA that served as material.

This clone was counted between two and nine times. CDR1 and CDR2 (germline): MNHEY, SMNVEV (reference sequence). The CDR3 is made up of 17 amino acids. V shed 6 bases, J shed 0 bases, and the junction held 8 bases outside the gene matches. As processed by the authors: The authors estimated nucleated cell counts from reference gene primer amplification. Sequencing was performed with immunoSEQ multiplex PCR; in TCRdb, only in-frame clones are kept and a portion is missing. V and J calls and clone size come straight from that table; D and trimming were deduced from the DNA. The sample lists fewer than 250,000 clones; 80% to 90% were seen once.

The chain is built from TRBV27 and TRBJ2-6, with 7 bases that match TRBD1. The clonotype comes from a man aged 50-59 years with active or convalescent COVID-19. Material for sequencing was peripheral blood. CDR3 region: CASRTDRVVSGANVLTF. The CDR3 DNA sequence: TGTGCCAGCAGAACTGACAGGGTAGTCTCTGGGGCCAACGTCCTGACTTTC. Full variable domain (outside the CDR3, taken from reference TRBV27 and TRBJ2-6): EAQVTQNPRYLITVTGKKLTVTCSQNMNHEYMSWYRQDPGLGLRQIYYSMNVEVTDKGDVPEGYKVSRKEKRNFPLILESPSPNQTSLYFCASRTDRVVSGANVLTFGAGSRLTVL.